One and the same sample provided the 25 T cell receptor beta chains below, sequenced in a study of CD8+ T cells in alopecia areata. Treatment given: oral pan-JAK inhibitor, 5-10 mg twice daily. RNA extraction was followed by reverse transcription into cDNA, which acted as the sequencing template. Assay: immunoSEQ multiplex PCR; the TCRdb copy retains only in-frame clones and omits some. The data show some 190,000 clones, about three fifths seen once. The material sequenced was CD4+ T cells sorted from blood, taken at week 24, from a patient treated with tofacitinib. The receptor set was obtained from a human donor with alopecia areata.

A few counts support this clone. The CDR3 region is CASSQGVRDSNEQFF. DNA of the CDR3: TGTGCCAGCAGCCAGGGAGTGAGGGACTCGAATGAGCAGTTCTTC. This chain uses TRBV4-2 with TRBJ2-1; TRBD2 might be the D (6 bases). The CDR3 covers 15 residues. V lost 3 bases and J lost 7, with 16 bases in between. Per germline, CDR1 LGHNA and CDR2 YNFKEQ.

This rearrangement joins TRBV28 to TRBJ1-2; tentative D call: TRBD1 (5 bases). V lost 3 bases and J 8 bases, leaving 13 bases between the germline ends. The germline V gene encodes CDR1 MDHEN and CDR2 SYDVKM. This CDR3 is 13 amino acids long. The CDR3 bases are TGTGCCAGCAGTTTCCCAGGGTCGGAGGGCTACACCTTC. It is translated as CASSFPGSEGYTF.

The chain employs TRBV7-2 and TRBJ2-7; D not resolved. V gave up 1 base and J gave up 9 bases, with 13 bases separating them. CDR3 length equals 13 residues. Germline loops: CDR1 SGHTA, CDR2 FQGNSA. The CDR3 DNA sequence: TGTGCCAGCAGCTTAGGGGGAAGCTTGGGGCAGTACTTC. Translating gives CASSLGGSLGQYF.

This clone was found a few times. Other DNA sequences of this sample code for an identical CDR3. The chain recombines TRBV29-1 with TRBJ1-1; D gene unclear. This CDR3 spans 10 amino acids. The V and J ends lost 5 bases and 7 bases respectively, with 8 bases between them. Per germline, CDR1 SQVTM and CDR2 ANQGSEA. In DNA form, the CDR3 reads TGCAGCGTTCTAGGAATTGAAGCTTTCTTT. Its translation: CSVLGIEAFF.

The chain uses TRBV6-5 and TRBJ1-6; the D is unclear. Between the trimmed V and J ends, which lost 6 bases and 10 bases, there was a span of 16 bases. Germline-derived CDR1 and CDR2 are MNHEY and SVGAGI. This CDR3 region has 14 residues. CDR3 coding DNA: TGTGCCAGCAGACCGGTGGGTACCGGGTCACCCCTCCACTTT. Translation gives CASRPVGTGSPLHF.

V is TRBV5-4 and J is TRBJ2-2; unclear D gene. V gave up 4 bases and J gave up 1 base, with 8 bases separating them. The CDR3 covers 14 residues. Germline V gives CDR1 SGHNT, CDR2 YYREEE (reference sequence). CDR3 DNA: TGTGCCAGCAGCCGGACGGGGAACACCGGGGAGCTGTTTTTT. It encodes CASSRTGNTGELFF.

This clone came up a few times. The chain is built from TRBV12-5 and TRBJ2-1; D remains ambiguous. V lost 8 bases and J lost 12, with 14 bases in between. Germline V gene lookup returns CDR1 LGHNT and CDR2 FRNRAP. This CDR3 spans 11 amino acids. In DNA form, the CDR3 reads TGTGCTAGTCAGAATACCAGAGGGCAGTTCTTC. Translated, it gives CASQNTRGQFF.

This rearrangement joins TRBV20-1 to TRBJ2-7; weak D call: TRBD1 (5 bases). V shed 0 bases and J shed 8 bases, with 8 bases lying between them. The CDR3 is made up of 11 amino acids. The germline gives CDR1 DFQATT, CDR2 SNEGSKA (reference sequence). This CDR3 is CSAREQVKQYF. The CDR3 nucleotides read TGCAGTGCTAGAGAACAGGTCAAGCAGTACTTC.

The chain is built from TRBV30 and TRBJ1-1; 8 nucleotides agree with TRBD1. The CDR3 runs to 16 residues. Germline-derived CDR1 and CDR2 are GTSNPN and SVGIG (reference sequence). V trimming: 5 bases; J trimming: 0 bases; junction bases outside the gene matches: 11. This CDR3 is CAWENDRGGMNTEAFF. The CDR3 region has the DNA TGTGCCTGGGAAAACGACAGGGGAGGGATGAACACTGAAGCTTTCTTT.

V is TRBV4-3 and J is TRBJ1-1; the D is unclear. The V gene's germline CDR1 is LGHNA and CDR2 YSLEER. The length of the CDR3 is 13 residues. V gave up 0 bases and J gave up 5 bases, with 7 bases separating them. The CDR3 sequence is CASSQDRRTEAFF. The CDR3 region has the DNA TGCGCCAGCAGCCAAGACAGACGGACTGAAGCTTTCTTT.

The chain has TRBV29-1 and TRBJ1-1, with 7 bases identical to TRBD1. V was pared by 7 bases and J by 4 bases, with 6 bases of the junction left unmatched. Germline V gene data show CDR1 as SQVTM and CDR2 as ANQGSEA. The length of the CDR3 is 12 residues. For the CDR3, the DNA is TGCAGCGCTCAGGGGGGCGGCACTGAAGCTTTCTTT. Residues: CSAQGGGTEAFF.

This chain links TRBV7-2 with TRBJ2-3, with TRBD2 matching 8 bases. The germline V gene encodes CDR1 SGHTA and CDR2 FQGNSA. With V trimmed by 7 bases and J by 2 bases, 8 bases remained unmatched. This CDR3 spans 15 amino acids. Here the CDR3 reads CASTDIAGITDTQYF. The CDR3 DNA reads TGTGCCAGCACCGATATAGCGGGGATCACAGATACGCAGTATTTT.

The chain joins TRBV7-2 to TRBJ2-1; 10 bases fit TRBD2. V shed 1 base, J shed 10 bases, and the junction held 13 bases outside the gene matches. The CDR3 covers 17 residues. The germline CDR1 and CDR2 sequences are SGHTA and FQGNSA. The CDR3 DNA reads TGTGCCAGCAGCTTAGGACCACAAGCGGGGGGGCCGGGGGAGCAGTTCTTC. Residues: CASSLGPQAGGPGEQFF. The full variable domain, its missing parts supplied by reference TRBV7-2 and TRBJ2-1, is GAGVSQSPSNKVTEKGKDVELRCDPISGHTALYWYRQSLGQGLEFLIYFQGNSAPDKSGLPSDRFSAERTGGSVSTLTIQRTQQEDSAVYLCASSLGPQAGGPGEQFFGPGTRLTVL.

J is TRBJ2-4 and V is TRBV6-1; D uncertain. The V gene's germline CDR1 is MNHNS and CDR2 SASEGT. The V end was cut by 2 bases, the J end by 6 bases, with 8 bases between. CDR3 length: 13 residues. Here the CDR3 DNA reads TGTGCCAGCAGTGAAAATGGGATAAACATTCAGTACTTC. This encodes CASSENGINIQYF.

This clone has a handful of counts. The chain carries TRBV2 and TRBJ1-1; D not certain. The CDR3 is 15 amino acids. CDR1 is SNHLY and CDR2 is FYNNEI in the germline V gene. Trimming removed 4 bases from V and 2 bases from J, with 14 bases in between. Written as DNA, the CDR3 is TGTGCCAGCAGTGGCGTAGGGAATCGCAACACTGAAGCTTTCTTT. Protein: CASSGVGNRNTEAFF.

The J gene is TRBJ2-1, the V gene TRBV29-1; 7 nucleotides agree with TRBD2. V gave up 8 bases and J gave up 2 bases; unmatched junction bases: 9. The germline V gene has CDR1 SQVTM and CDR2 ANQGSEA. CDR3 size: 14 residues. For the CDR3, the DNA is TGCAGCTTCTTCCGGGAGGTCCCCTACAATGAGCAGTTCTTC. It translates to CSFFREVPYNEQFF.

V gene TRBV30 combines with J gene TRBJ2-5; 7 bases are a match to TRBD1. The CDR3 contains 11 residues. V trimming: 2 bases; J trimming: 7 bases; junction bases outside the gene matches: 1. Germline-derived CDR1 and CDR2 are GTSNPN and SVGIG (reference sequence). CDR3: CAWSPGGTQYF. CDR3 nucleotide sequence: TGTGCCTGGAGTCCAGGGGGGACCCAGTACTTC.

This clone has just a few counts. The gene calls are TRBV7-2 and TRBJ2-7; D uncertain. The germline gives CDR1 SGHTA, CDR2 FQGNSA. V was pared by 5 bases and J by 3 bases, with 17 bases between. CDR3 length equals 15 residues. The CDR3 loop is CASSPHSGDYYEQYF. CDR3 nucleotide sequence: TGTGCCAGCAGCCCCCATAGTGGGGATTACTACGAGCAGTACTTC.

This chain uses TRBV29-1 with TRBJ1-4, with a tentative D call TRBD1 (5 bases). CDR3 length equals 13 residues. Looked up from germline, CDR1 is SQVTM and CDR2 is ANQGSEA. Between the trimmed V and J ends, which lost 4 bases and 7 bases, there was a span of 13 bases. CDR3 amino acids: CSVGGTGSEKLFF. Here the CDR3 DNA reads TGCAGCGTTGGTGGGACCGGGAGTGAAAAACTGTTTTTT.

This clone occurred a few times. The CDR3 nucleotides read TGCAGCGTCGGACAGTCCTCCTACGAGCAGTACTTC. As protein: CSVGQSSYEQYF. The chain links TRBV29-1 to TRBJ2-7, with D possibly being TRBD1 (6 bases). The CDR3 spans 12 residues. Trimming removed 6 bases at V and 0 bases at J, with 9 bases between. Germline V gene data show CDR1 as SQVTM and CDR2 as ANQGSEA.

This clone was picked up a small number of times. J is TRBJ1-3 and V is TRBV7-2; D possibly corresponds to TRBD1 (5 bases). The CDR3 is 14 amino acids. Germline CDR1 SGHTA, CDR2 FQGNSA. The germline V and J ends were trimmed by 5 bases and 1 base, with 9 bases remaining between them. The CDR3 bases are TGTGCCAGCAGCGGTACAGGATCTGGAAACACCATATATTTT. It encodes CASSGTGSGNTIYF.

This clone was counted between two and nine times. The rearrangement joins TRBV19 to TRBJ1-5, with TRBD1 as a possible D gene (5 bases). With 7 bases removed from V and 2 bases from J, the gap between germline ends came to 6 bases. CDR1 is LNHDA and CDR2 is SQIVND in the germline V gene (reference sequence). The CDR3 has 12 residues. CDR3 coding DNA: TGTGCCAGTAAACAGGGCAATCAGCCCCAGCATTTT. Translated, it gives CASKQGNQPQHF. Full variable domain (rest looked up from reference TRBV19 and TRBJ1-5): DGGITQSPKYLFRKEGQNVTLSCEQNLNHDAMYWYRQDPGQGLRLIYYSQIVNDFQKGDIAEGYSVSREKKESFPLTVTSAQKNPTAFYLCASKQGNQPQHFGDGTRLSIL.

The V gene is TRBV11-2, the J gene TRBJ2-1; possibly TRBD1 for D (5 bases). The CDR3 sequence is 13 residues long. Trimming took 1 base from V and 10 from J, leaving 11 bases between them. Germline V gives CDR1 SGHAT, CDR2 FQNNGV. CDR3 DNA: TGTGCCAGCAGCTTAGGAGTAGCAGGGGAGCAGTTCTTC. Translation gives CASSLGVAGEQFF.

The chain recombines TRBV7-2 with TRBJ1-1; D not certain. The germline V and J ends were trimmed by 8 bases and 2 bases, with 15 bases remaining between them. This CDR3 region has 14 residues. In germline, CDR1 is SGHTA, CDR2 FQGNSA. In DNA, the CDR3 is TGTGCCAGCGGGTCTCCTCTTAGTAACACTGAAGCTTTCTTT. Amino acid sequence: CASGSPLSNTEAFF.

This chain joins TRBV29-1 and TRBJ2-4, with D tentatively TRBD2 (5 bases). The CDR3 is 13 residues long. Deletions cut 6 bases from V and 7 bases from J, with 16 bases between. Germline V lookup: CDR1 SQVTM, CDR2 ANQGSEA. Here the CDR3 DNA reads TGCAGCGTCGCCCACGGGGAGCCGAACATTCAGTACTTC. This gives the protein CSVAHGEPNIQYF.